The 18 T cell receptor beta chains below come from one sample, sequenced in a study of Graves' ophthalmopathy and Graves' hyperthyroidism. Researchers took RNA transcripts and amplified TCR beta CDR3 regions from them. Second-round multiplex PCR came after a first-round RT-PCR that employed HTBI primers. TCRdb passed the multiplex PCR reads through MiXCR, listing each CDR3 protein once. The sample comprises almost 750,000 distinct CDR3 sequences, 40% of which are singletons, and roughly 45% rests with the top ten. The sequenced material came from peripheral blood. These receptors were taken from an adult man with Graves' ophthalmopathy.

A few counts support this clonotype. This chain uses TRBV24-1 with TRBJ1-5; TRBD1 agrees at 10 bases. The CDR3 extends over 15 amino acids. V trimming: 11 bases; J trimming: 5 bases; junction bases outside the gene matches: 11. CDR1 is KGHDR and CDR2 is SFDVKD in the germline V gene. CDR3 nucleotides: TGTGCCAGCAGCTTGGACGGGACAGGGGATCAGCCCCAGCATTTT. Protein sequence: CASSLDGTGDQPQHF.

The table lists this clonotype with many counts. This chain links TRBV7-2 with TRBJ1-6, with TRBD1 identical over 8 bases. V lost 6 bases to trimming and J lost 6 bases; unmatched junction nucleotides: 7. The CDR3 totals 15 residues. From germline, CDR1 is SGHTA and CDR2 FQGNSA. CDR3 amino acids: CASRFGQGSNSPLHF. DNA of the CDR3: TGTGCCAGCAGATTTGGACAGGGAAGTAATTCACCCCTCCACTTT.

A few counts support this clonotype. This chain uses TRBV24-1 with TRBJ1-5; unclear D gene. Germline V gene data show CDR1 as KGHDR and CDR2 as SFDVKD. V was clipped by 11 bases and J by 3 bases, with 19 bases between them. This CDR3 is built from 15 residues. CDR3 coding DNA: TGTGCCAGCGCCTCCTTGGGGTCCGACAATCAGCCCCAGCATTTT. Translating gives CASASLGSDNQPQHF.

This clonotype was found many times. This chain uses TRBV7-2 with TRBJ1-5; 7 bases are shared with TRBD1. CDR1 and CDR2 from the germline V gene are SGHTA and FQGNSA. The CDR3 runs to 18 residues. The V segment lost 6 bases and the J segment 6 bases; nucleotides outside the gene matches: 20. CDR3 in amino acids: CASRDQGGGGDCGQPQHF. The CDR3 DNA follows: TGTGCCAGCAGGGATCAAGGGGGCGGGGGTGACTGCGGTCAGCCCCAGCATTTT.

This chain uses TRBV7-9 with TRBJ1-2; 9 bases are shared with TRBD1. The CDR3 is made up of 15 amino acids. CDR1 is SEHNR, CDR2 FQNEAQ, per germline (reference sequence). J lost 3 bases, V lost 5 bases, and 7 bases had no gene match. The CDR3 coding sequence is TGTGCCAGCAGCCGGAGGACAGGGGCAGACTATGGCTACACCTTC. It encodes CASSRRTGADYGYTF. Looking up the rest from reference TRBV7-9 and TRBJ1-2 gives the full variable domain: DTGVSQNPRHKITKRGQNVTFRCDPISEHNRLYWYRQTLGQGPEFLTYFQNEAQLEKSRLLSDRFSAERPKGSFSTLEIQRTEQGDSAMYLCASSRRTGADYGYTFGSGTRLTVV.

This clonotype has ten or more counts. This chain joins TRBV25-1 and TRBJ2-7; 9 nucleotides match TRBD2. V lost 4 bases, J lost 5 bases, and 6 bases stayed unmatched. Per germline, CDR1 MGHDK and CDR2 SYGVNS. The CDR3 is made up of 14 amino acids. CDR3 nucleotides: TGTGCCAGCAGTGTCAGCGGGAGGTCCCACGAGCAGTACTTC. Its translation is CASSVSGRSHEQYF.

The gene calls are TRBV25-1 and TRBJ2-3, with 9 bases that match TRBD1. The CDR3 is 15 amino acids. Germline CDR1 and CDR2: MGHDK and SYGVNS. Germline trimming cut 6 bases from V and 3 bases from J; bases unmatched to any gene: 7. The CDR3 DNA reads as TGTGCCAGCAGCTTGCCCGGGACAGGGACAGATACGCAGTATTTT. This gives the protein CASSLPGTGTDTQYF.

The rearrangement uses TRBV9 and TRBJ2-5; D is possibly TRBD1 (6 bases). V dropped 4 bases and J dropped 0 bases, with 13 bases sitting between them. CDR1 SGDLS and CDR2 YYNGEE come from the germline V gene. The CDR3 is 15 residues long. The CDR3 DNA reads TGTGCCAGCAGCCTTAAAACAGGGTACCAAGAGACCCAGTACTTC. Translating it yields CASSLKTGYQETQYF.

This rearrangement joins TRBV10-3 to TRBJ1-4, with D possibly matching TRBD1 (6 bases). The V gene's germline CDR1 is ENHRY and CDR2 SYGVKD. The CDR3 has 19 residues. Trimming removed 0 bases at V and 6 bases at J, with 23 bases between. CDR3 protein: CAISESRGSGSPLDEKLFF. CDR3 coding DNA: TGTGCCATCAGTGAGTCTAGGGGGTCAGGGAGCCCGCTAGATGAAAAACTGTTTTTT.

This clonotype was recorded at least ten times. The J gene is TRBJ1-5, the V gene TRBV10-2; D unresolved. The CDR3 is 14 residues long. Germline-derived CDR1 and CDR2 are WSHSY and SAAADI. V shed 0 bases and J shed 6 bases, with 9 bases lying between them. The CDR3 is CASSESWVTQPQHF. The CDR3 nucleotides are TGCGCCAGCAGTGAGTCTTGGGTGACTCAGCCCCAGCATTTT.

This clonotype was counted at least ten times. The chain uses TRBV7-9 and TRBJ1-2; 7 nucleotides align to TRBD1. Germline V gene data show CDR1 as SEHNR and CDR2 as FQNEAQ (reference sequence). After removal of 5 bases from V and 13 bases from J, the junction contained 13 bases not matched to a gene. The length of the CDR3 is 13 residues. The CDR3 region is CASSGTSGGGLTF. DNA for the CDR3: TGTGCCAGCAGCGGAACATCTGGAGGGGGCCTCACCTTC.

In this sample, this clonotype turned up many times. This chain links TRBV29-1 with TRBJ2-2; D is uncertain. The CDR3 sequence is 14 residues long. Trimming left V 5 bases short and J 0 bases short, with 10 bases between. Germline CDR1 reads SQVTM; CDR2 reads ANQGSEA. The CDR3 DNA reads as TGCAGCGTTAGGAAAGTTTCGAACACCGGGGAGCTGTTTTTT. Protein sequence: CSVRKVSNTGELFF.

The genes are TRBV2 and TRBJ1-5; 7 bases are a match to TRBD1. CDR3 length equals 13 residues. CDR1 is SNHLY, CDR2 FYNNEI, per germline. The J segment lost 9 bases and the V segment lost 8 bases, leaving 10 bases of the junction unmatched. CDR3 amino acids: CASHGTDTGPQHF. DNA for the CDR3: TGTGCCAGCCATGGGACAGACACGGGGCCCCAGCATTTT.

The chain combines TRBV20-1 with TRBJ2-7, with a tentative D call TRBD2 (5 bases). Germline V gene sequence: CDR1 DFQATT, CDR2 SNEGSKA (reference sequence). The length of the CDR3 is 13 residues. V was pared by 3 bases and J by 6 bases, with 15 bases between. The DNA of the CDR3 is TGCAGTGCTAGCCCCCTACGGGATGGCGAGCAGTACTTC. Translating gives CSASPLRDGEQYF.

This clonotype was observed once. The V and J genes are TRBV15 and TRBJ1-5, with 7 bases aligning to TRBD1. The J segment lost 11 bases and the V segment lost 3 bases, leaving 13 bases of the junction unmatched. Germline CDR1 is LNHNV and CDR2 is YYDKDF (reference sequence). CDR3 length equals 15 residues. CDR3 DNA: TGTGCCACCAGCAGCGGGGGACAGAATAAAGAGACCCAGCATTTT. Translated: CATSSGGQNKETQHF.

CDR3 nucleotides: TGTGCCATCAGTAGCGAGGAAGCCTACGAGCAGTACTTC. Translating gives CAISSEEAYEQYF. This sequence joins TRBV10-3 and TRBJ2-7; D not certain. The CDR3 is 13 amino acids. Germline assignment: CDR1 ENHRY and CDR2 SYGVKD. Trimming stripped 5 bases from V and 2 bases from J, with 10 bases between.

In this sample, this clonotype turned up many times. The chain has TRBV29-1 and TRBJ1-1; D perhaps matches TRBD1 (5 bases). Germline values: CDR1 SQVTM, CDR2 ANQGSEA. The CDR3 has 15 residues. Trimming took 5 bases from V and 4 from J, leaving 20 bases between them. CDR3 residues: CSVNTGAAWSTEAFF. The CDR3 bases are TGCAGCGTTAATACAGGTGCCGCGTGGAGCACTGAAGCTTTCTTT.

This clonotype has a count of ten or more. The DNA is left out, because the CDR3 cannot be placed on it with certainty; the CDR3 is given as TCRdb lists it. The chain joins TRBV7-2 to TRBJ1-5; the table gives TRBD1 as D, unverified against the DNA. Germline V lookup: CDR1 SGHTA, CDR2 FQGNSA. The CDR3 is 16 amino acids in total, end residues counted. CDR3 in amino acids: CASSFWPRAANQPQHF.